In this sample, the clone carrying this T cell receptor beta chain turned up a few times. As yet, its antigen is unknown. The junction differs from germline at one of its ends, possibly a read error. Primers for the PCR totalled 60 Vbeta and 13 Jbeta. Measured with immunoSEQ multiplex PCR; TCRdb has only the in-frame clones, and not every one. There are roughly 150,000 clones in the sample; roughly 88% occur only once, and over 1.5% lies in the top ten. The data derive from a study of cytomegalovirus exposure and HLA in healthy donors. Study-level background: Earlier sequencing of some 190 million T cells yielded 100 million to 120 million unique TCR beta sequences.

Study conclusions and caveats: The investigators catalogued 164 TCR beta chains as cytomegalovirus-associated. In a later analysis, CMV-associated beta chains were mostly HLA-associated, it appeared. Accurate prediction of most subjects' HLA-A and HLA-B alleles from TCR beta sequences was reported.

This CDR3 contains 12 residues. Germline CDR1 and CDR2: SEHNR and FQNEAQ (reference sequence). This chain joins TRBV7-9 and TRBJ1-5; a weak D match, TRBD1 (5 bases). The receptor's source is a woman in her late teens or twenties in good health and CMV-seronegative. The specimen sequenced was PBMCs. The CDR3 DNA is TGTTCCAGCAGCTTAGTACCCGGACATCTGCATTTT. As protein: CSSSLVPGHLHF.